The entry that follows covers one T cell receptor (beta chain) sequence. Its cognate antigen is unknown. This entry comes from a study of cytomegalovirus exposure and HLA in healthy donors. Points from the study as a whole: In a later analysis, HLA-associated beta chains showed higher expansion and lower generation probabilities than comparable chains.

CDR3 size: 13 residues. Germline CDR1 and CDR2: LNHDA and SQIVND (reference sequence). V lost 7 bases to trimming and J lost 3 bases; unmatched junction nucleotides: 3. Primers for the PCR totalled 60 Vbeta and 13 Jbeta. The assay was immunoSEQ multiplex PCR, and TCRdb's table has in-frame clones only and misses some. The table has 150,000 to 200,000 clones, about three quarters seen once. Sequencing was carried out using PBMCs. This TCR was sampled from a woman aged 40 to 50 in good health and CMV-seronegative. This chain uses TRBV19 with TRBJ1-5, with 7 bases lining up with TRBD1. The CDR3 DNA reads TGTGCCAGTATGCAGGGGGACAATCAGCCCCAGCATTTT. This sequence encodes CASMQGDNQPQHF.